This TCR beta chain is drawn from a study of CD8 T cells in Susac syndrome. The CDR3 is 13 residues long. Germline V gives CDR1 LGHDT, CDR2 YNNKEL (reference sequence). With 2 bases removed from V and 4 bases from J, the gap between germline ends came to 8 bases. After extraction with the RNeasy kit, about 0.45 to 1 ug of the RNA was reverse transcribed using random hexamers. TCRdb re-called the immunoSEQ multiplex PCR reads through MiXCR, storing one row per CDR3 protein. The repertoire holds 100,000 to 150,000 distinct CDR3 sequences, 90% to 95% seen once, with roughly 0.08% in the top ten. This chain uses TRBV3-1 with TRBJ2-5; weak D call: TRBD1 (5 bases). The sequenced sample was CD4+ T cells from PBMCs. This sequence originates from a human donor in good health. This CDR3 reads CASSQNQGETQYF. The CDR3 DNA sequence: TGTGCCAGCAGCCAAAATCAGGGAGAGACCCAGTACTTC.